The 10 T cell receptor beta chains listed next were all sequenced from one sample in a study of prognosis after radiotherapy for stage I lung cancer. CDR3 of TCR beta was amplified from genomic DNA via a two-round multiplex PCR. Round one of PCR was performed, and it used primers specific to each TRBV and TRBJ gene. Via MiXCR, TCRdb re-called the multiplex PCR reads, giving one row per CDR3 protein. Altogether 20,000 to 25,000 distinct CDR3 sequences are present, around 36% being singletons, with the ten largest covering approximately 60%. Sequences were derived from PBMCs, sampled before or after stereotactic body radiation therapy (not recorded which). All receptors come from a donor aged 50 or older with non-small cell lung cancer.

V usage is TRBV11-2 and J usage is TRBJ2-3, with 9 bases identical to TRBD1. The germline V gene encodes CDR1 SGHAT and CDR2 FQNNGV. J gave up 3 bases and V 1 base, and 8 bases lay outside the gene matches. The CDR3 runs to 17 residues. The chain's CDR3 is CASSLVGWGQGTDTQYF. CDR3 sequence (DNA): TGTGCCAGCAGCTTAGTGGGATGGGGACAGGGTACAGATACGCAGTATTTT.

J is TRBJ1-1 and V is TRBV12-3 or TRBV12-4; a possible D gene is TRBD1 (5 bases). The CDR3 extends over 14 amino acids. Trimming removed 3 bases from V and 0 bases from J, with 8 bases in between. This CDR3 is CASSFQGMNTEAFF. The CDR3, as DNA: TGTGCCAGCAGTTTCCAGGGAATGAACACTGAAGCTTTCTTT.

At least ten counts were recorded for this clonotype. The J gene is TRBJ1-3, the V gene TRBV5-5; D not certain. From germline, CDR1 is SGHKS and CDR2 YYEKEE (reference sequence). V gave up 2 bases and J gave up 0 bases, with 6 bases separating them. The length of the CDR3 is 14 residues. CDR3 sequence (DNA): TGTGCCAGCAGCTTATTCAGCTCTGGAAACACCATATATTTT. It yields the protein CASSLFSSGNTIYF.

This clonotype occurred many times. The V and J genes are TRBV2 and TRBJ2-1; D is possibly TRBD1 (6 bases). The CDR3 runs to 12 residues. Per the germline V gene, CDR1 is SNHLY and CDR2 is FYNNEI. Trimming shortened V by 8 bases and J by 10 bases, and 15 bases separated the two germline ends. In nucleotides, the CDR3 is TGTGCCAGCGTACGAGGGGGAATGGAGCAGTTCTTC. Its protein is CASVRGGMEQFF.

This clonotype was recorded at least ten times. The rearrangement links TRBV4-1 to TRBJ2-3; 12 nucleotides agree with TRBD2. The CDR3 spans 15 residues. The trim removed 4 bases at V and 6 bases at J, leaving 5 bases unmatched. The germline CDR1 and CDR2 sequences are MGHRA and YSYEKL. The chain's CDR3 is CASSLTSGRSDTQYF. For the CDR3, the DNA is TGCGCCAGCAGCCTTACTAGCGGGAGGTCTGATACGCAGTATTTT.

The chain employs TRBV19 and TRBJ2-1; 9 nucleotides align to TRBD1. CDR1 LNHDA and CDR2 SQIVND come from the germline V gene (reference sequence). The V segment lost 8 bases and the J segment 6 bases; nucleotides outside the gene matches: 8. This CDR3 is 14 amino acids long. CDR3 amino acids: CASCWDRAANEQFF. The CDR3 coding sequence is TGTGCCAGTTGTTGGGACAGGGCTGCCAATGAGCAGTTCTTC.

This clonotype was seen repeatedly, ten times or more. Here the CDR3 DNA reads TGTGCCAGCAGTTTGTTAAACGGAATGCGGCAGTACTTC. Translated, it gives CASSLLNGMRQYF. The J gene is TRBJ2-7, the V gene TRBV12-3 or TRBV12-4; D not certain. The V end was cut by 3 bases, the J end by 9 bases, with 15 bases between. The CDR3 contains 13 residues.

Many counts were recorded for this clonotype. The J gene is TRBJ1-3, the V gene TRBV4-2; 7 bases are shared with TRBD1. J was trimmed by 3 bases and V by 1 base; bases with no gene match: 3. The CDR3 has 15 amino acids. Germline V gene lookup returns CDR1 LGHNA and CDR2 YNFKEQ. The CDR3 nucleotides are TGTGCCAGCAGCCAAGGGACAGGACTTGGAAACACCATATATTTT. This encodes CASSQGTGLGNTIYF.

This clonotype was recorded only once. One end of the junction is discordant with germline, which a read error may explain. The V gene is TRBV28, the J gene TRBJ2-7, with D perhaps TRBD1 or TRBD2 (5 bases each). Germline assignment: CDR1 MDHEN and CDR2 SYDVKM. The CDR3 is 13 amino acids. The CDR3 sequence is CAGTEGPAYEHYF. In DNA, the CDR3 is TGTGCCGGCACCGAGGGACCCGCCTACGAGCATTACTTC.

CDR3 nucleotides: TGTGCCACCAGCAGAGCGGACCTTAGGTACGAGCAGTACTTC. Translated: CATSRADLRYEQYF. The V call is TRBV15, the J call TRBJ2-7; D uncertain. V lost 1 base to trimming and J lost 4 bases, with 11 bases between them. The length of the CDR3 is 14 residues. Germline V gene data show CDR1 as LNHNV and CDR2 as YYDKDF (reference sequence).